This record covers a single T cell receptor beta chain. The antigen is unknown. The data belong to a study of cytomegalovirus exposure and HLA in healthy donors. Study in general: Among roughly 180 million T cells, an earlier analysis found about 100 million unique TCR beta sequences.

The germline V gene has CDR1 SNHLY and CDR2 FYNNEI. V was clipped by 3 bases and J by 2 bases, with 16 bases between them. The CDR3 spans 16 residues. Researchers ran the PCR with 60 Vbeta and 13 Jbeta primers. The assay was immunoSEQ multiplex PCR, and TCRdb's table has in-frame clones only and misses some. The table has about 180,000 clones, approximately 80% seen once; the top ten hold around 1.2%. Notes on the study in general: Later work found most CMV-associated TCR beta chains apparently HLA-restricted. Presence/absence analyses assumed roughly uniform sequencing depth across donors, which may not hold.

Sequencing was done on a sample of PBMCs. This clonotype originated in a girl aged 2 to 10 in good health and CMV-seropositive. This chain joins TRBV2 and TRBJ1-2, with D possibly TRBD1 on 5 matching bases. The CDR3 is CASSDPRMQGNYGYTF. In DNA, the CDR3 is TGTGCCAGCAGTGACCCTAGGATGCAGGGAAACTATGGCTACACCTTC.